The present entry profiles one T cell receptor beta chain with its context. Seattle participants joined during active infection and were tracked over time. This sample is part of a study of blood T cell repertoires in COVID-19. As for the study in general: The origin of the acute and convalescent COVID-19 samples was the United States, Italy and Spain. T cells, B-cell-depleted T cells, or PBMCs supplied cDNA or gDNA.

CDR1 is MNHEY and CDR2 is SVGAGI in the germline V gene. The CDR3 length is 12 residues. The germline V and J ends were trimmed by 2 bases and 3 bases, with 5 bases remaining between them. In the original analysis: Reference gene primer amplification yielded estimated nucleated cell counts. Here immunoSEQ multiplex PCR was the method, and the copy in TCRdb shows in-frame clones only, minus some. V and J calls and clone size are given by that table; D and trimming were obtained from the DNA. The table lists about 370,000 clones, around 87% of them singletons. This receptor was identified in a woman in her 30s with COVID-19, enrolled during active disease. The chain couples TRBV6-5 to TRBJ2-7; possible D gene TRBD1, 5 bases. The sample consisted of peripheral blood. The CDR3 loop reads CASSYDSYEQYF. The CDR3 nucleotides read TGTGCCAGCAGTTACGACAGCTACGAGCAGTACTTC.